The 19 T cell receptor beta chains presented below share a single source sample, sequenced in a study of shared T cell receptors in the human thymus. Assay: immunoSEQ multiplex PCR; the TCRdb copy retains only in-frame clones and omits some. Of about 610,000 clones detected, roughly 88% appear once; the ten largest clones hold 0.0095% to 0.013%. This sample also appeared in a second study, on human thymus T cells.

Sample: thymocytes. These receptors originate from a boy under two years old with a congenital heart defect.

This rearrangement joins TRBV7-8 to TRBJ2-3; 7 positions match TRBD1. Germline V gene data show CDR1 as SGHVS and CDR2 as FQNEAQ. V was pared by 8 bases and J by 2 bases, with 28 bases of the junction left unmatched. The CDR3 runs to 21 residues. CDR3 amino acids: CASEGPRTGINPHTHTDTQYF. The CDR3 DNA reads as TGTGCCAGCGAGGGGCCCCGGACAGGAATAAACCCCCACACCCACACAGATACGCAGTATTTT. Based on the CDR3 plus reference TRBV7-8 and TRBJ2-3, the full variable domain is GAGVSQSPRYKVAKRGQDVALRCDPISGHVSLFWYQQALGQGPEFLTYFQNEAQLDKSGLPSDRFFAERPEGSVSTLKIQRTQQEDSAVYLCASEGPRTGINPHTHTDTQYFGPGTRLTVL.

The chain has TRBV7-6 and TRBJ1-1; 8 bases match TRBD1. This CDR3 spans 14 amino acids. Germline CDR1 reads SGHVS; CDR2 reads FNYEAQ. Trimming cost V 3 bases and J 4 bases; bases outside gene matches: 4. The CDR3 coding sequence is TGTGCCAGCAGCTTCGACAGGGGAGGCACTGAAGCTTTCTTT. Residues: CASSFDRGGTEAFF.

The chain recombines TRBV6-5 with TRBJ2-3, with D tentatively TRBD2 (6 bases). In germline, CDR1 is MNHEY, CDR2 SVGAGI. Trimming stripped 6 bases from V and 1 base from J, with 11 bases between. This CDR3 contains 14 residues. The DNA of the CDR3 is TGTGCCAGCAGCCAGCGGGCTGGCACAGATACGCAGTATTTT. As protein: CASSQRAGTDTQYF.

This chain joins TRBV6-5 and TRBJ2-4, with 7 bases fitting TRBD1. The length of the CDR3 is 15 residues. CDR1 and CDR2 from the germline V gene are MNHEY and SVGAGI. The ends lost 4 bases at V and 2 bases at J; junction bases unmatched: 5. CDR3 protein: CASSSNRGPKNIQYF. The CDR3 DNA reads TGTGCCAGCAGTTCCAACAGGGGCCCCAAAAACATTCAGTACTTC.

The V call is TRBV19, the J call TRBJ2-1; 8 bases agree with TRBD2. Trimming at V came to 3 bases and at J to 0 bases, leaving 13 bases not matched to a gene. The CDR3 contains 19 residues. Germline values: CDR1 LNHDA, CDR2 SQIVND (reference sequence). The CDR3 protein is CASSIRLAGGRSSYNEQFF. CDR3 bases: TGTGCCAGTAGTATCCGGCTAGCGGGTGGACGGAGCTCCTACAATGAGCAGTTCTTC.

CDR3: CASIKSGNTGELFF. The CDR3 nucleotides read TGTGCCAGCATCAAGAGCGGGAACACCGGGGAGCTGTTTTTT. The genes are TRBV6-5 and TRBJ2-2; a weak D match, TRBD2 (5 bases). The germline V and J ends were trimmed by 7 bases and 1 base, with 10 bases remaining between them. The CDR3 sequence is 14 residues long. CDR1 is MNHEY, CDR2 SVGAGI, per germline.

The rearrangement uses TRBV11-3 and TRBJ2-6; weak D call: TRBD2 (6 bases). The CDR3 consists of 16 residues. The V and J ends lost 9 bases and 0 bases respectively, with 15 bases between them. Per germline, CDR1 SGHNT and CDR2 YENEEA. The CDR3 reads CASGTLPPSGANVLTF. The CDR3 DNA sequence: TGTGCCAGTGGGACTCTTCCACCCTCTGGGGCCAACGTCCTGACTTTC.

The V gene is TRBV5-1, the J gene TRBJ2-5; TRBD1 aligns across 10 bases. The J call is doubtful: the DNA matches TRBJ2-7 better. The length of the CDR3 is 17 residues. Per germline, CDR1 SGHRS and CDR2 YFSETQ. CDR3 protein: CASSLDRGTGETYEQYF. Here the CDR3 DNA reads TGCGCCAGCAGCCTAGACCGTGGGACAGGGGAGACCTACGAGCAGTACTTC.

This clone showed up just a few times. The chain uses TRBV7-8 and TRBJ2-7; D call uncertain. Germline CDR1 SGHVS, CDR2 FQNEAQ. The V end lost 5 bases, the J end lost 7 bases, and 9 bases lay between the germline ends. The CDR3 runs to 11 residues. This CDR3 is CASSLEREQYF. Written as DNA, the CDR3 is TGTGCCAGCAGCCTTGAGAGGGAGCAGTACTTC.

V usage is TRBV30 and J usage is TRBJ1-1; the D is unclear. Trimming cost V 2 bases and J 2 bases, with 12 bases left between them. The CDR3 length is 14 residues. Germline loops: CDR1 GTSNPN, CDR2 SVGIG (reference sequence). CDR3 loop: CAWSMRHRNTEAFF. As DNA, the CDR3 is TGTGCCTGGAGTATGCGACACCGAAACACTGAAGCTTTCTTT.

The rearrangement joins TRBV5-8 to TRBJ2-1, with TRBD2 matching 7 bases. Per the germline V gene, CDR1 is SGHTS and CDR2 is YDEGEE. The CDR3 has 15 amino acids. The V and J ends lost 4 bases and 3 bases, in that order; junction bases with no gene match: 7. The CDR3 bases are TGTGCCAGCAGCCCGGGGGGTGTACACTACAATGAGCAGTTCTTC. It codes for CASSPGGVHYNEQFF.

The rearrangement joins TRBV27 to TRBJ2-1; D is perhaps TRBD2 (5 bases). The CDR3 is 14 residues long. Germline lookup yields CDR1 MNHEY and CDR2 SMNVEV (reference sequence). The ends were cut back, 5 bases at V and 7 bases at J, with 15 bases in the middle. In DNA, the CDR3 is TGTGCCAGCAGTCGGAGCGGTGTCTGGAATGAGCAGTTCTTC. Its protein product is CASSRSGVWNEQFF.

This chain uses TRBV5-4 with TRBJ2-2, with a possible D match to TRBD2 (6 bases). Germline CDR1 SGHNT, CDR2 YYREEE (reference sequence). The CDR3 has 17 residues. Trimming took off 0 bases at V and 4 bases at J, with 16 bases between the two ends. The CDR3 region is CASSLGRGSNRTGELFF. The CDR3 DNA follows: TGTGCCAGCAGCTTGGGGCGGGGCTCGAACCGCACCGGGGAGCTGTTTTTT.

The V and J genes are TRBV28 and TRBJ1-1; TRBD1 aligns across 8 bases. Germline CDR1 MDHEN, CDR2 SYDVKM. The CDR3 runs 16 residues. Losses at the gene ends were 6 bases for V and 4 bases for J; bases not matched to a gene: 13. DNA of the CDR3: TGTGCCAGCAGCCGCGGCTCTCGACAGGGGACCACTGAAGCTTTCTTT. Translated, it gives CASSRGSRQGTTEAFF.

The chain employs TRBV5-1 and TRBJ2-2, with 15 bases aligning to TRBD2. V shed 9 bases and J 0 bases; nucleotides not matched to a gene: 6. CDR1 and CDR2 (germline): SGHRS, YFSETQ. The CDR3 extends over 17 amino acids. The CDR3 region is CATYGLAGGPNTGELFF. The CDR3 DNA is TGCGCCACTTACGGACTAGCGGGAGGGCCGAACACCGGGGAGCTGTTTTTT.

The CDR3 spells CASSQDSGGLGGEFGTDTQYF. CDR3 nucleotide sequence: TGCGCCAGCAGCCAAGATTCCGGCGGACTTGGCGGGGAGTTTGGCACAGATACGCAGTATTTT. The V call is TRBV4-3, the J call TRBJ2-3; possible D gene TRBD2, 6 bases. Germline lookup yields CDR1 LGHNA and CDR2 YSLEER. This CDR3 comprises 21 residues. The germline V and J ends were trimmed by 0 bases and 1 base, with 26 bases remaining between them.

The chain recombines TRBV19 with TRBJ2-7; TRBD2 matches 13 bases. The CDR3 is 17 amino acids. V dropped 1 base and J dropped 2; count of bases not matched to a gene: 5. Germline lookup yields CDR1 LNHDA and CDR2 SQIVND (reference sequence). CDR3 amino acids: CASSIVGLAGLTYEQYF. CDR3 nucleotides: TGTGCCAGTAGTATAGTGGGACTAGCGGGGCTTACCTACGAGCAGTACTTC.

The rearrangement uses TRBV7-2 and TRBJ1-2; D is perhaps TRBD1 (6 bases). The V end lost 4 bases, the J end lost 5 bases, and 17 bases lay between the germline ends. This CDR3 comprises 15 residues. Germline lookup yields CDR1 SGHTA and CDR2 FQGNSA. This CDR3 reads CASSSTTGGHYGYTF. The CDR3 DNA reads as TGTGCCAGCAGCTCGACGACCGGGGGGCATTATGGCTACACCTTC.

The chain carries TRBV4-2 and TRBJ2-3; perhaps TRBD2 as D (6 bases). The CDR3 spans 16 residues. Trimming pared 6 bases from V and 4 bases from J, leaving 20 bases between. Looked up from germline, CDR1 is LGHNA and CDR2 is YNFKEQ. CDR3 coding DNA: TGTGCCAGCAGTATATCGTTGGAGGGCCAATCAGATACGCAGTATTTT. This sequence encodes CASSISLEGQSDTQYF.